This TCR beta chain emerged from a study of blood T cell repertoires in COVID-19. Study as a whole: COVID-19 samples from acute and convalescent phases originated in the United States, Italy and Spain. Sources were T cells, B-cell-depleted T cells, or PBMCs; the material itself was cDNA or gDNA.

To note about this clone: Additional DNA sequences in this sample encode the identical CDR3.

Original processing methods: Reference gene primer amplification gave nucleated cell count estimates. TCRdb's table, derived via immunoSEQ multiplex PCR, lists solely in-frame clones and lacks some. The DNA gave D and trimming, while V, J and clone size come from that table. This repertoire shows 200,000 to 250,000 clones, around four fifths found once; its top ten account for roughly 18%. Trimming at V came to 4 bases and at J to 5 bases, leaving 6 bases not matched to a gene. CDR1 is SGHRS and CDR2 is YFSETQ in the germline V gene. CDR3 length: 14 amino acids. J is TRBJ1-2 and V is TRBV5-1; 9 positions agree with TRBD1. The source material was peripheral blood. The source of this sequence is a woman aged 80 or over with active or convalescent COVID-19. CDR3 DNA sequence: TGCGCCAGCAGCCTGGGACAGGGAGTATATGGCTACACCTTC. As protein: CASSLGQGVYGYTF.